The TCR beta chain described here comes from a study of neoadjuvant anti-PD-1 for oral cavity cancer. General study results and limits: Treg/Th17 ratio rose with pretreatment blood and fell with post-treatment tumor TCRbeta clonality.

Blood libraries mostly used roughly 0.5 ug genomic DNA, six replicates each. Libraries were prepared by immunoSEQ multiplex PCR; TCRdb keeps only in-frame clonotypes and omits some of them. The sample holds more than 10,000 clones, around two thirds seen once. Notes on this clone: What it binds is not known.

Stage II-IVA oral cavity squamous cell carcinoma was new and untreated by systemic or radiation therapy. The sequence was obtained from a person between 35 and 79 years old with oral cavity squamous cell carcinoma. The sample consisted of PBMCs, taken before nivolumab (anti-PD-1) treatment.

CDR3 bases: TGCGCCAGCAGCTTGGATAGGCGCTCGAACACCGGGGAGCTGTTTTTT. This codes for CASSLDRRSNTGELFF. This rearrangement joins TRBV5-1 to TRBJ2-2, with D unresolved. From germline, CDR1 is SGHRS and CDR2 YFSETQ. The V end was cut by 0 bases, the J end by 0 bases, with 9 bases between. The CDR3 contains 16 residues.